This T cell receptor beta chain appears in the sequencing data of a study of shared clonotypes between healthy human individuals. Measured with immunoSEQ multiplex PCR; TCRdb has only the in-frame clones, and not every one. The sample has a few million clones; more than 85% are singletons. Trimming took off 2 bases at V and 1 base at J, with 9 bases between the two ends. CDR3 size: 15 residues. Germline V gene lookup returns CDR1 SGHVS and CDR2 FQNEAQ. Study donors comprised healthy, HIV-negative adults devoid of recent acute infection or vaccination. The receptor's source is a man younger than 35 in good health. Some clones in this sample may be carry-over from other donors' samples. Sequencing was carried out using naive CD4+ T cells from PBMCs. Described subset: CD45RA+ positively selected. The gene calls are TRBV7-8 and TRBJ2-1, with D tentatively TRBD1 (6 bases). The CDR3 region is CASSLRQGSYNEQFF. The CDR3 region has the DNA TGTGCCAGCAGCTTAAGGCAGGGGTCCTACAATGAGCAGTTCTTC.